The 17 T cell receptor beta chains listed next were all sequenced from one sample in a study of control samples from healthy donors and cancer patients. Sequenced by immunoSEQ multiplex PCR; TCRdb stores in-frame clones only, minus some. The profile covers about 70,000 clones, with around 84% appearing a single time and around 2.8% taken by the ten largest. The sequenced sample was PBMCs. The receptors derive from a woman in her forties or fifties with lung cancer.

This chain links TRBV20-1 with TRBJ2-2, with a tentative D call TRBD1 (5 bases). Germline loops: CDR1 DFQATT, CDR2 SNEGSKA (reference sequence). The V and J ends lost 7 bases and 5 bases respectively, with 8 bases between them. This CDR3 comprises 11 residues. As DNA, the CDR3 is TGCAGTGTCAGGGAAACCGGGGAGCTGTTTTTT. Encoded protein: CSVRETGELFF.

The rearrangement joins TRBV3-1 (or the pseudogene TRBV3-2) to TRBJ2-5, with a tentative D call TRBD1 (6 bases). Trimming took 1 base from V and 0 from J, leaving 9 bases between them. Germline CDR1 and CDR2: LGHDT and YNNKEL (reference sequence). The CDR3 spans 15 residues. The CDR3 DNA reads as TGTGCCAGCAGCCAAGGGACAGTGTACCAAGAGACCCAGTACTTC. It codes for CASSQGTVYQETQYF.

The chain has TRBV27 and TRBJ1-5; D may be TRBD1 (5 bases). CDR3 size: 15 residues. V lost 6 bases, J lost 2 bases, and 14 bases lay in between. CDR1 MNHEY and CDR2 SMNVEV come from the germline V gene (reference sequence). This chain's CDR3 is CASSSIGERNQPQHF. The CDR3 nucleotides read TGTGCCAGCAGCAGCATAGGGGAGCGCAATCAGCCCCAGCATTTT.

The chain carries TRBV19 and TRBJ1-1; D unresolved. The CDR3 is made up of 14 amino acids. The V end lost 2 bases, the J end lost 1 base, and 8 bases lay between the germline ends. Germline assignment: CDR1 LNHDA and CDR2 SQIVND (reference sequence). The DNA for the CDR3 is TGTGCCAGTAGTATATTGGCAGGGAACACTGAAGCTTTCTTT. This translates into CASSILAGNTEAFF.

V gene TRBV7-2 combines with J gene TRBJ1-2; TRBD1 matches 7 bases. Losses at the gene ends were 5 bases for V and 7 bases for J; bases not matched to a gene: 13. This CDR3 is built from 15 residues. Germline CDR1 and CDR2: SGHTA and FQGNSA. The DNA for the CDR3 is TGTGCCAGCAGCAGACAGGGCTGGCCAACTAGTGGCTACACCTTC. It translates to CASSRQGWPTSGYTF.

The chain uses TRBV7-3 and TRBJ2-6; D uncertain. Germline V gene sequence: CDR1 SGHTA, CDR2 FQGTGA. This CDR3 region has 16 residues. V dropped 0 bases and J dropped 2 bases, with 8 bases sitting between them. CDR3 in amino acids: CASSLTSGTGANVLTF. The CDR3 nucleotides read TGTGCCAGCAGCTTAACTTCAGGCACTGGGGCCAACGTCCTGACTTTC.

The chain couples TRBV23-1 to TRBJ2-1; D ambiguous. TRBV23-1 falls under the ORF class, with uncertain function. Deletions cut 3 bases from V and 0 bases from J, with 9 bases between. The CDR3 sequence is 15 residues long. In DNA, the CDR3 is TGCGCCAGCAGTCAGGCGGTAAGCTCCTACAATGAGCAGTTCTTC. The encoded protein is CASSQAVSSYNEQFF.

This sequence joins TRBV6-6 and TRBJ2-6, with 10 bases that match TRBD1. The CDR3 is 21 residues long. Trimming at V came to 5 bases and at J to 1 base, leaving 17 bases not matched to a gene. Germline V gene lookup returns CDR1 MNHNY and CDR2 SVGAGI (reference sequence). CDR3 DNA sequence: TGTGCCAGCAGTCAGTCCCCGGTGGGACAGGGGATGAAGTCTGGGGCCAACGTCCTGACTTTC. Translating gives CASSQSPVGQGMKSGANVLTF.

The chain carries TRBV7-2 and TRBJ2-1; TRBD2 aligns across 11 bases. V gave up 1 base and J gave up 3 bases; unmatched junction bases: 8. Germline CDR1 and CDR2: SGHTA and FQGNSA. This CDR3 comprises 18 residues. The CDR3 DNA reads as TGTGCCAGCAGCTTAGTAGGTAGCGGGGGGGCCCACTACAATGAGCAGTTCTTC. It specifies CASSLVGSGGAHYNEQFF.

This clone was seen a single time. The V gene is TRBV2, the J gene TRBJ1-1, with D uncertain. Per the germline V gene, CDR1 is SNHLY and CDR2 is FYNNEI. Deletions cut 5 bases from V and 1 base from J, with 8 bases between. CDR3 size: 13 residues. CDR3 sequence: CASSQEANTEAFF. The CDR3, as DNA: TGTGCCAGCAGTCAGGAGGCGAACACTGAAGCTTTCTTT. Full variable domain (rest looked up from reference TRBV2 and TRBJ1-1): EPEVTQTPSHQVTQMGQEVILRCVPISNHLYFYWYRQILGQKVEFLVSFYNNEISEKSEIFDDQFSVERPDGSNFTLKIRSTKLEDSAMYFCASSQEANTEAFFGQGTRLTVV.

The sample holds one count of this clone. The sample has other DNA sequences that encode this CDR3 too. The chain couples TRBV29-1 to TRBJ1-2; 10 nucleotides line up with TRBD1. V shed 7 bases and J 8 bases; nucleotides not matched to a gene: 16. Germline V gene lookup returns CDR1 SQVTM and CDR2 ANQGSEA. This CDR3 region has 15 residues. In nucleotides, the CDR3 is TGCAGCGGTTATGTTGGGGGGACAGGGGAGGGGGGCTACACCTTC. Encoded protein: CSGYVGGTGEGGYTF.

This clone was found once. The gene calls are TRBV7-6 and TRBJ2-5; 7 nucleotides match TRBD2. This CDR3 comprises 15 residues. Germline CDR1 SGHVS, CDR2 FNYEAQ. The V gene end was trimmed by 1 base and the J gene end by 3 bases; junction bases not matched to a gene: 5. CDR3 DNA sequence: TGTGCCAGCAGCTTAGTGGCTAGCGGAGAAGAGACCCAGTACTTC. Its translation is CASSLVASGEETQYF.

The chain has TRBV5-1 and TRBJ2-1; D tentatively reads TRBD1 or TRBD2 (5 bases each). CDR1 is SGHRS, CDR2 YFSETQ, per germline. The CDR3 sequence is 16 residues long. V dropped 4 bases and J dropped 8 bases, with 22 bases sitting between them. The CDR3 is CASSPRPGTVLDEQFF. The CDR3 DNA is TGCGCCAGCAGCCCACGACCGGGGACCGTACTCGATGAGCAGTTCTTC.

This CDR3 is CASSSRRTDNTEAFF. The CDR3 nucleotides are TGTGCCAGCAGCTCTCGCCGGACAGATAACACTGAAGCTTTCTTT. The gene calls are TRBV7-2 and TRBJ1-1; D is possibly TRBD1 (6 bases). The CDR3 totals 15 residues. V lost 4 bases to trimming and J lost 2 bases, with 14 bases between them. Germline lookup yields CDR1 SGHTA and CDR2 FQGNSA.

The chain links TRBV5-4 to TRBJ1-5; 7 nucleotides align to TRBD1. Germline loops: CDR1 SGHNT, CDR2 YYREEE (reference sequence). The V and J ends lost 0 bases and 3 bases, in that order; junction bases with no gene match: 3. This CDR3 is 15 amino acids long. The CDR3 loop is CASSLGGQINQPQHF. CDR3 DNA sequence: TGTGCCAGCAGCTTGGGGGGACAGATCAATCAGCCCCAGCATTTT.

This clone has just a few counts. The chain employs TRBV7-3 and TRBJ2-3; weak D call: TRBD2 (5 bases). CDR3 length: 13 amino acids. The germline gives CDR1 SGHTA, CDR2 FQGTGA. V dropped 6 bases and J dropped 4 bases, with 11 bases sitting between them. This chain's CDR3 is CASRYGMADTQYF. DNA for the CDR3: TGTGCCAGCAGGTACGGGATGGCAGATACGCAGTATTTT.

The rearrangement joins TRBV6-2 or TRBV6-3 to TRBJ2-4; D is possibly TRBD2 (6 bases). With 7 bases removed from V and 1 base from J, the gap between germline ends came to 20 bases. This CDR3 is 17 amino acids long. Per germline, CDR1 MNHEY and CDR2 SVGEGT. CDR3 coding DNA: TGTGCCAGCACCCCCGACACCCCGGGGAGGGCCAAAAACATTCAGTACTTC. Amino acids: CASTPDTPGRAKNIQYF.